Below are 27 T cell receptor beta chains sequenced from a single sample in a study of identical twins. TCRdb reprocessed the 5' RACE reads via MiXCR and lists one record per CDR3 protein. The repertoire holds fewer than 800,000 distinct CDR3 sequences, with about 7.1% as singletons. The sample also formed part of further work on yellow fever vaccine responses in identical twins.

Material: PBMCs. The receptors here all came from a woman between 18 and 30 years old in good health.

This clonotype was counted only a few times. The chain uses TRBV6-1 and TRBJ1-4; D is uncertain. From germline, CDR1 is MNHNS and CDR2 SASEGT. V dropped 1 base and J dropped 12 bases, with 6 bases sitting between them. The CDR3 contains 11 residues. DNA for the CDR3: TGTGCCAGCAGTGAAGTCTCGGAACTGTTTTTT. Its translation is CASSEVSELFF.

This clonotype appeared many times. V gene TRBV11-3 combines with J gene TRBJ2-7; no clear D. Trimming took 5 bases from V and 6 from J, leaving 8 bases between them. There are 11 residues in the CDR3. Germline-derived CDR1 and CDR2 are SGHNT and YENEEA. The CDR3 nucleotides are TGTGCCAGCAGCCTCCTGTTCGAGCAGTACTTC. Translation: CASSLLFEQYF.

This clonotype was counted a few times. This chain's CDR3 is CASSPTGTSDTQYF. CDR3 bases: TGTGCCAGCAGCCCGACAGGGACTTCGGATACGCAGTATTTT. This sequence joins TRBV28 and TRBJ2-3; maybe TRBD1 (7 bases). The CDR3 loop spans 14 amino acids. Trimming shortened V by 6 bases and J by 6 bases, and 16 bases separated the two germline ends. Per the germline V gene, CDR1 is MDHEN and CDR2 is SYDVKM.

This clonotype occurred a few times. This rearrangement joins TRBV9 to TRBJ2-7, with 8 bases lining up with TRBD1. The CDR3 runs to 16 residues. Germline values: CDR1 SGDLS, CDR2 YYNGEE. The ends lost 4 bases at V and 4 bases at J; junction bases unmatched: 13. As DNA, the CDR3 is TGTGCCAGCAGCCCCAGGAGAGGGCAGGGGGCGTACGAGCAGTACTTC. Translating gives CASSPRRGQGAYEQYF. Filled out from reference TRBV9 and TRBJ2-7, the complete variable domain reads DSGVTQTPKHLITATGQRVTLRCSPRSGDLSVYWYQQSLDQGLQFLIQYYNGEERAKGNILERFSAQQFPDLHSELNLSSLELGDSALYFCASSPRRGQGAYEQYFGPGTRLTVT.

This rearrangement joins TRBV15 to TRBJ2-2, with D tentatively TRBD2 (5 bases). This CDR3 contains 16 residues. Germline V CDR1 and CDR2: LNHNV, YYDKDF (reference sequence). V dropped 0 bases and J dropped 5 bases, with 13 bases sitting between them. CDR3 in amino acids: CATSRDRTALTGELFF. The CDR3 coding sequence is TGTGCCACCAGCAGAGATAGGACTGCATTAACCGGGGAGCTGTTTTTT.

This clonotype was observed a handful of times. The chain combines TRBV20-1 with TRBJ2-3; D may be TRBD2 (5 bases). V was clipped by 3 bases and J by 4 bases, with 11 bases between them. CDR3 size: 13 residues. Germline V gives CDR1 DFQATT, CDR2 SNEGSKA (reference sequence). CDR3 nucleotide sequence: TGCAGTGCTAGGGACTTTACGGCAGATACGCAGTATTTT. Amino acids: CSARDFTADTQYF.

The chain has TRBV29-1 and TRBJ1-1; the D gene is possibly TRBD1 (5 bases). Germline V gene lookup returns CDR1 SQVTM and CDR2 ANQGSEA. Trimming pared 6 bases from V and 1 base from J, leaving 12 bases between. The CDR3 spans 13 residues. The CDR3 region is CSVHGAGNTEAFF. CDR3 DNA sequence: TGCAGCGTCCATGGGGCAGGGAACACTGAAGCTTTCTTT.

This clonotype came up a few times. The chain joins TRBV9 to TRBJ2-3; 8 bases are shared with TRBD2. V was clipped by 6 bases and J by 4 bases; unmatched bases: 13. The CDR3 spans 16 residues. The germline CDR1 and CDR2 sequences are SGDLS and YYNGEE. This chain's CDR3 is CASKAQAGAFPDTQYF. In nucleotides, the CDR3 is TGTGCCAGCAAAGCCCAAGCGGGAGCCTTCCCAGATACGCAGTATTTT.

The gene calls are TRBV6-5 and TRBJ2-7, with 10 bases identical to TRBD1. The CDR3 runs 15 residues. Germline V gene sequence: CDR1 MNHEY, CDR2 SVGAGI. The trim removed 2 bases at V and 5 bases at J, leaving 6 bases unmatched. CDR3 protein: CASSYGGQGIHEQYF. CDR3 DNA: TGTGCCAGCAGTTACGGGGGACAGGGGATCCACGAGCAGTACTTC.

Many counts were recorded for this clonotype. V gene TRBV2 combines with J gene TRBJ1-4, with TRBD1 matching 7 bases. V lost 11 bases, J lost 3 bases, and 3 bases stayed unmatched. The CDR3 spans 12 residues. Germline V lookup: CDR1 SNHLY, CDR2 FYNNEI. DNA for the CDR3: TGTGCCGTACAGGGGTCTAATGAAAAACTGTTTTTT. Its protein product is CAVQGSNEKLFF.

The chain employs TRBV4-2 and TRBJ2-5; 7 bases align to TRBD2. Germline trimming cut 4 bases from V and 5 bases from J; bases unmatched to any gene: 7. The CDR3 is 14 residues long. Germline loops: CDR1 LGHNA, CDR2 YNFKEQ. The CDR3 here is CASSLERGRETQYF. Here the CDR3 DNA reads TGTGCCAGCAGCCTAGAGCGGGGTCGGGAGACCCAGTACTTC.

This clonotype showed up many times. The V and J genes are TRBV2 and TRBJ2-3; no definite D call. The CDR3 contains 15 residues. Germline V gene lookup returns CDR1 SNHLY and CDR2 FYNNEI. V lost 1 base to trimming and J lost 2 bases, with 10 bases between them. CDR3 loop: CASSEEGSPTDTQYF. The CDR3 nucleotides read TGTGCCAGCAGTGAAGAGGGCAGTCCCACAGATACGCAGTATTTT.

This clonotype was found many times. In DNA, the CDR3 is TGTGCCAGCAGCCGAGGGACTAGCGGCGAGCAGTACTTC. Amino acid sequence: CASSRGTSGEQYF. The gene calls are TRBV3-1 and TRBJ2-7, with 11 bases identical to TRBD2. V lost 4 bases and J lost 6; bases outside the gene matches: 2. Germline V gene data show CDR1 as LGHDT and CDR2 as YNNKEL (reference sequence). This CDR3 contains 13 residues.

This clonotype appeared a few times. The CDR3 DNA follows: TGTGCCAGCAGCCAATCGTGGCACTCTGGGGCCAACGTCCTGACTTTC. Protein sequence: CASSQSWHSGANVLTF. The rearrangement joins TRBV16 to TRBJ2-6; no reliable D call. CDR1 is KGHSY and CDR2 is FQNENV in the germline V gene. Trimming stripped 0 bases from V and 0 bases from J, with 6 bases between. The CDR3 is 16 amino acids.

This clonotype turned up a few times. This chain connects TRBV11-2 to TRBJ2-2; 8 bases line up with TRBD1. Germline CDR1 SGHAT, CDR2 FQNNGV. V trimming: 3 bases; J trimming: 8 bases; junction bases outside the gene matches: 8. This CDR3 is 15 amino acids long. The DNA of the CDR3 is TGTGCCAGCAGCTTGAGCCAGGGGGCCCTTGGGGAGCTGTTTTTT. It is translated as CASSLSQGALGELFF.

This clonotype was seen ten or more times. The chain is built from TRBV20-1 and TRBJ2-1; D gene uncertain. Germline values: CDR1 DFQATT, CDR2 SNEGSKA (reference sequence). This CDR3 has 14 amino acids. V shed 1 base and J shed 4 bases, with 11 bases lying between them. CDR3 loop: CSARGLNAYNEQFF. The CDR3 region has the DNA TGCAGTGCTAGAGGGCTGAATGCGTACAATGAGCAGTTCTTC.

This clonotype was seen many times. In nucleotides, the CDR3 is TGTGCCAGCAGCCCAGCAGGCCCAAATGAAAAACTGTTTTTT. Its protein is CASSPAGPNEKLFF. The rearrangement links TRBV6-2 or TRBV6-3 to TRBJ1-4; no reliable D call. The germline V gene encodes CDR1 MNHEY and CDR2 SVGEGT. With 6 bases removed from V and 5 bases from J, the gap between germline ends came to 13 bases. The CDR3 is made up of 14 amino acids.

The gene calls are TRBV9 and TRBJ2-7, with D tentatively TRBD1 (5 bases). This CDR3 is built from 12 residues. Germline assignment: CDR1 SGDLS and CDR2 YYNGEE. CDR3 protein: CPPKGNSYEQYF. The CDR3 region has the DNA TGTCCTCCCAAGGGGAACTCCTACGAGCAGTACTTC.

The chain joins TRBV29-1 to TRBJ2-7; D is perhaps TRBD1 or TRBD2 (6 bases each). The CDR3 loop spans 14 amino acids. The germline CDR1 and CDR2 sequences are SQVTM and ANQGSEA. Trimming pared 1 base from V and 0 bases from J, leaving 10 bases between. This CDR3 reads CSVEAGASSYEQYF. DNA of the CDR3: TGCAGCGTTGAAGCGGGGGCAAGCTCCTACGAGCAGTACTTC.

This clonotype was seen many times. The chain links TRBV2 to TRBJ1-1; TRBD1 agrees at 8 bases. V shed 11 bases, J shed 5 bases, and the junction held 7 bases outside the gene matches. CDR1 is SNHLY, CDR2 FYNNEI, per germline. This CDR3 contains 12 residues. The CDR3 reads CAGETGATEAFF. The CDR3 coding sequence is TGTGCCGGGGAGACAGGGGCGACTGAAGCTTTCTTT.

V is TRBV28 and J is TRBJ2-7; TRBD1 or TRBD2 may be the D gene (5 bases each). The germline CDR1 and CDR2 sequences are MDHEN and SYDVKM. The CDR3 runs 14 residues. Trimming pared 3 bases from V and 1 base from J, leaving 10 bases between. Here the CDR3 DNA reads TGTGCCAGCAGTTTGATGGGGGAGTCCTACGAGCAGTACTTC. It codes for CASSLMGESYEQYF.

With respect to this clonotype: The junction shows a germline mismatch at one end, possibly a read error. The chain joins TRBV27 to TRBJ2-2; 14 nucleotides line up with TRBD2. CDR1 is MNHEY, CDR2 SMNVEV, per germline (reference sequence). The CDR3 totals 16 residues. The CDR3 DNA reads TGTGCCAGCAGTCCGACTAGCGGGAGGGTTTACACCGGGGAGCTGTTT. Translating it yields CASSPTSGRVYTGELF.

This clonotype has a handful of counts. The CDR3 DNA is TGTGCCAGCAGCTCGACAGGGTCGACAGGAAACACTGAAGCTTTCTTT. Translating it yields CASSSTGSTGNTEAFF. V and J are TRBV6-1 and TRBJ1-1, with TRBD1 matching over 7 bases. V trimming: 6 bases; J trimming: 2 bases; junction bases outside the gene matches: 12. This CDR3 comprises 16 residues. CDR1 and CDR2 (germline): MNHNS, SASEGT.

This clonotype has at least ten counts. The CDR3 region has the DNA TGTGCCAGCATTTTTTACCGGACAGGGCAGAACACTGAAGCTTTCTTT. The encoded protein is CASIFYRTGQNTEAFF. This chain joins TRBV27 and TRBJ1-1; 8 bases fit TRBD1. Germline-derived CDR1 and CDR2 are MNHEY and SMNVEV (reference sequence). Trimming removed 7 bases from V and 1 base from J; junction bases left unmatched: 11. The CDR3 totals 16 residues.

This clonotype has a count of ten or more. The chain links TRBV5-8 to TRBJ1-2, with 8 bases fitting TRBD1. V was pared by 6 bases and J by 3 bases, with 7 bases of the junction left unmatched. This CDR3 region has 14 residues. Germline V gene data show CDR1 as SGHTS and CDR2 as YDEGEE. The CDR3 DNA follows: TGTGCCAGCACCACGGACAGGGTGGACTATGGCTACACCTTC. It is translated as CASTTDRVDYGYTF.

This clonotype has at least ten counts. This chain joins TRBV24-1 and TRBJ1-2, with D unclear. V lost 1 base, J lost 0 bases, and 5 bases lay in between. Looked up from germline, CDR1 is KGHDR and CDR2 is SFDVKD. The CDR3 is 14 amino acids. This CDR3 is CATSDFGANYGYTF. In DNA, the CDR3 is TGTGCCACCAGTGATTTCGGGGCTAACTATGGCTACACCTTC.

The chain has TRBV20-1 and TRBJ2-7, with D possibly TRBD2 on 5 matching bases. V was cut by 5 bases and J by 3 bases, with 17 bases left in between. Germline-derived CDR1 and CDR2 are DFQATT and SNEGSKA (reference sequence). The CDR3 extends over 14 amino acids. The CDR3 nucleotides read TGCAGTGCTCCAAACTGGACTTACCGCTACGAGCAGTACGTC. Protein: CSAPNWTYRYEQYV.